Below, 29 T cell receptor beta chains from the same sample are listed, as sequenced in a study of CD8 T cells in ankylosing spondylitis. TCRdb used MiXCR to reprocess the 5' RACE reads, holding one entry per CDR3 protein. The sample lists about 140,000 distinct CDR3 sequences, approximately 9.2% occurring once. The sequenced sample consisted of synovial fluid, either unsorted or a sorted T cell fraction (not recorded which). These TCRs come from a male donor with ankylosing spondylitis.

In this sample, this clonotype turned up many times. J is TRBJ2-2 and V is TRBV19; D may be TRBD1 (6 bases). With 4 bases removed from V and 1 base from J, the gap between germline ends came to 13 bases. The CDR3 runs to 16 residues. Germline assignment: CDR1 LNHDA and CDR2 SQIVND (reference sequence). The DNA of the CDR3 is TGTGCCAGTAGTACCCGGGACACCCGGAACACCGGGGAGCTGTTTTTT. Translation: CASSTRDTRNTGELFF.

In this sample, this clonotype turned up many times. V is TRBV7-6 and J is TRBJ2-7; D is unclear. The CDR3 is 15 amino acids. Trimming took off 0 bases at V and 5 bases at J, with 14 bases between the two ends. Germline V gene data show CDR1 as SGHVS and CDR2 as FNYEAQ. The CDR3 protein is CASSLAPGGFNEQYF. CDR3 DNA sequence: TGTGCCAGCAGCTTAGCTCCGGGTGGGTTCAACGAGCAGTACTTC.

This clonotype was counted between two and nine times. The V and J genes are TRBV5-1 and TRBJ2-7; 10 positions match TRBD2. V shed 1 base and J 0 bases; nucleotides not matched to a gene: 7. CDR3 size: 17 residues. Germline assignment: CDR1 SGHRS and CDR2 YFSETQ. Written as DNA, the CDR3 is TGCGCCAGCAGCTTGAGGACTAGCGGTTCTAGCTCCTACGAGCAGTACTTC. This sequence encodes CASSLRTSGSSSYEQYF. Complete variable domain (other parts from reference TRBV5-1 and TRBJ2-7): KAGVTQTPRYLIKTRGQQVTLSCSPISGHRSVSWYQQTPGQGLQFLFEYFSETQRNKGNFPGRFSGRQFSNSRSEMNVSTLELGDSALYLCASSLRTSGSSSYEQYFGPGTRLTVT.

The sample holds many counts of this clonotype. This sequence joins TRBV20-1 and TRBJ1-1, with TRBD1 identical over 11 bases. Looked up from germline, CDR1 is DFQATT and CDR2 is SNEGSKA (reference sequence). The CDR3 runs 13 residues. The J segment lost 0 bases and the V segment lost 7 bases, leaving 1 base of the junction unmatched. CDR3 bases: TGCAGTGGGACAGGGGGCGTGAACACTGAAGCTTTCTTT. Amino acids: CSGTGGVNTEAFF.

This clonotype was observed at least ten times. The chain links TRBV4-3 to TRBJ2-6; no clear D gene. Germline V gene sequence: CDR1 LGHNA, CDR2 YSLEER. The CDR3 runs to 17 residues. The V end was cut by 2 bases, the J end by 0 bases, with 11 bases between. CDR3 amino acids: CASSQLLGSSGANVLTF. DNA of the CDR3: TGCGCCAGCAGCCAACTCCTTGGTAGCTCTGGGGCCAACGTCCTGACTTTC.

J is TRBJ1-2 and V is TRBV2; TRBD1 is a possible D gene (6 bases). The V gene's germline CDR1 is SNHLY and CDR2 FYNNEI. Trimming stripped 5 bases from V and 6 bases from J, with 13 bases between. There are 13 residues in the CDR3. CDR3 DNA sequence: TGTGCCAGCAGTCTACAGGGTAGGGATGGCTACACCTTC. Translating it yields CASSLQGRDGYTF.

V gene TRBV15 combines with J gene TRBJ2-1; tentative D call: TRBD2 (5 bases). Germline CDR1 reads LNHNV; CDR2 reads YYDKDF (reference sequence). The CDR3 is made up of 16 amino acids. Deletions cut 3 bases from V and 0 bases from J, with 12 bases between. This CDR3 reads CATSSGLLSSYNEQFF. The CDR3 bases are TGTGCCACCAGCAGTGGACTGTTGAGCTCCTACAATGAGCAGTTCTTC. The full variable domain, its missing parts supplied by reference TRBV15 and TRBJ2-1, is DAMVIQNPRYQVTQFGKPVTLSCSQTLNHNVMYWYQQKSSQAPKLLFHYYDKDFNNEADTPDNFQSRRPNTSFCFLDIRSPGLGDTAMYLCATSSGLLSSYNEQFFGPGTRLTVL.

This clonotype appeared a few times. The rearrangement uses TRBV20-1 and TRBJ2-7; D gene ambiguous. CDR1 and CDR2 (germline): DFQATT, SNEGSKA (reference sequence). This CDR3 is 13 amino acids long. V lost 6 bases, J lost 1 base, and 13 bases lay in between. CDR3 sequence reads: CSATDPPSYEQYF. Written as DNA, the CDR3 is TGCAGTGCCACCGATCCCCCATCCTACGAGCAGTACTTC.

With respect to this clonotype: A much larger clone differs by one base, so this may be a read error. This chain connects TRBV18 to TRBJ2-1; D not certain. This CDR3 is built from 12 residues. The V gene's germline CDR1 is KGHSH and CDR2 LQKENI. Trimming took off 4 bases at V and 9 bases at J, with 10 bases between the two ends. In nucleotides, the CDR3 is TGTGCCAGCTCACGGGTGGGCACTGAGCAGTTCTTC. Encoded protein: CASSRVGTEQFF.

This clonotype was recorded many times. The CDR3 sequence is CSGYRGSNTEAFF. The CDR3 DNA follows: TGCAGCGGTTACAGGGGTTCGAACACTGAAGCTTTCTTT. V usage is TRBV29-1 and J usage is TRBJ1-1, with 7 nucleotides matching TRBD1. This CDR3 comprises 13 residues. CDR1 is SQVTM, CDR2 ANQGSEA, per germline. With V trimmed by 7 bases and J by 1 base, 6 bases remained unmatched.

The rearrangement joins TRBV6-5 to TRBJ1-1; D is undetermined. Trimming took off 2 bases at V and 4 bases at J, with 8 bases between the two ends. Germline CDR1 is MNHEY and CDR2 is SVGAGI. The CDR3 consists of 13 residues. CDR3 loop: CASSYGDTTEAFF. The CDR3 bases are TGTGCCAGCAGTTACGGGGATACCACTGAAGCTTTCTTT.

This rearrangement joins TRBV3-1 to TRBJ2-2; D perhaps matches TRBD1 (5 bases). Trimming cost V 1 base and J 6 bases, with 15 bases left between them. This CDR3 contains 16 residues. Germline V gene sequence: CDR1 LGHDT, CDR2 YNNKEL (reference sequence). The DNA for the CDR3 is TGTGCCAGCAGCCAAGGAGTGGCAGGGTCGGCCGGGGAGCTGTTTTTT. This codes for CASSQGVAGSAGELFF.

The V and J genes are TRBV15 and TRBJ1-5, with a possible D match to TRBD1 (6 bases). The CDR3 runs to 14 residues. V lost 8 bases and J 5 bases, leaving 16 bases between the germline ends. Germline V CDR1 and CDR2: LNHNV, YYDKDF (reference sequence). CDR3 coding DNA: TGTGCCACCGGAATTAGGGGGTTTGATCAGCCCCAGCATTTT. Its translation: CATGIRGFDQPQHF.

The V gene is TRBV6-1, the J gene TRBJ2-5; either TRBD1 or TRBD2 may fit D (6 bases each). The CDR3 is made up of 15 amino acids. Trimming removed 5 bases at V and 2 bases at J, with 15 bases between. Germline CDR1 reads MNHNS; CDR2 reads SASEGT. CDR3 nucleotides: TGTGCCAGCAGTCAAGGCGGGGACATACAAGAGACCCAGTACTTC. This encodes CASSQGGDIQETQYF.

This clonotype was observed a few times. CDR3 coding DNA: TGCAGTGACTATGGCCTAGCGGGGGGGCGGAATGAGCAGTTCTTC. Protein product: CSDYGLAGGRNEQFF. The chain uses TRBV20-1 and TRBJ2-1; 12 bases align to TRBD2. V was pared by 7 bases and J by 7 bases, with 11 bases of the junction left unmatched. Germline CDR1 and CDR2: DFQATT and SNEGSKA (reference sequence). This CDR3 spans 15 amino acids.

This clonotype appeared a few times. The chain is built from TRBV27 and TRBJ2-5; tentative D call: TRBD1 (6 bases). Germline CDR1 is MNHEY and CDR2 is SMNVEV (reference sequence). Trimming took 6 bases from V and 3 from J, leaving 11 bases between them. The CDR3 totals 13 residues. Here the CDR3 DNA reads TGTGCCAGCAGAATGAGGGACAAAGAGACCCAGTACTTC. Its translation: CASRMRDKETQYF.

This clonotype showed up just a few times. This sequence joins TRBV20-1 and TRBJ2-7; TRBD2 might be the D (6 bases). Germline lookup yields CDR1 DFQATT and CDR2 SNEGSKA (reference sequence). This CDR3 is built from 12 residues. Trimming took 3 bases from V and 2 from J, leaving 8 bases between them. The CDR3 region is CSASPGAYEQYF. In DNA form, the CDR3 reads TGCAGTGCTAGCCCGGGGGCCTACGAGCAGTACTTC.

The sample holds a few counts of this clonotype. The V call is TRBV3-1, the J call TRBJ2-7; TRBD2 matches 9 bases. Trimming removed 4 bases from V and 5 bases from J; junction bases left unmatched: 9. The CDR3 runs to 15 residues. CDR1 and CDR2 from the germline V gene are LGHDT and YNNKEL (reference sequence). The CDR3 DNA reads TGTGCCAGCAGCCCCCCGGCTAGCGGGAATGACGAGCAGTACTTC. Encoded protein: CASSPPASGNDEQYF.

This clonotype has only a few counts. The CDR3, as DNA: TGCAGTGCTAGGGGACAGGGCTCCTCCTACGAGCAGTACTTC. It translates to CSARGQGSSYEQYF. The chain has TRBV20-1 and TRBJ2-7, with 9 bases lining up with TRBD1. V lost 3 bases and J lost 0; bases outside the gene matches: 3. Germline loops: CDR1 DFQATT, CDR2 SNEGSKA (reference sequence). This CDR3 comprises 14 residues.

This clonotype was observed at least ten times. The V call is TRBV5-1, the J call TRBJ1-5; tentatively, D is TRBD1 (6 bases). Germline CDR1 is SGHRS and CDR2 is YFSETQ. Trimming left V 1 base short and J 3 bases short, with 8 bases between. CDR3 length: 14 amino acids. Written as DNA, the CDR3 is TGCGCCAGCAGCTTGTCAGGGGTCAATCAGCCCCAGCATTTT. Translation: CASSLSGVNQPQHF.

Only a few counts were recorded for this clonotype. The CDR3 region is CASELGGTDTQYF. Written as DNA, the CDR3 is TGTGCCAGCGAGCTAGGGGGCACAGATACGCAGTATTTT. This chain connects TRBV5-6 to TRBJ2-3; TRBD1 might be the D (5 bases). Between the trimmed V and J ends, which lost 7 bases and 1 base, there was a span of 10 bases. The CDR3 consists of 13 residues. Per germline, CDR1 SGHDT and CDR2 YYEEEE.

The rearrangement joins TRBV5-1 to TRBJ1-1; D not certain. The V end lost 4 bases, the J end lost 4 bases, and 17 bases lay between the germline ends. CDR1 and CDR2 from the germline V gene are SGHRS and YFSETQ. The CDR3 is made up of 15 amino acids. This CDR3 reads CASSLNLFGGTEAFF. The CDR3 DNA follows: TGCGCCAGCAGCCTAAACCTATTCGGTGGCACTGAAGCTTTCTTT.

This clonotype was recorded a few times. The chain has TRBV20-1 and TRBJ2-7; TRBD2 matches at 8 bases. Germline V gene lookup returns CDR1 DFQATT and CDR2 SNEGSKA (reference sequence). V lost 6 bases to trimming and J lost 5 bases; unmatched junction nucleotides: 9. The CDR3 covers 13 residues. CDR3: CSAGGAGADEQYF. CDR3 coding DNA: TGCAGTGCGGGAGGAGCGGGAGCAGACGAGCAGTACTTC.

The rearrangement joins TRBV6-5 to TRBJ1-4; no firm D call. V lost 2 bases to trimming and J lost 10 bases, with 8 bases between them. The germline CDR1 and CDR2 sequences are MNHEY and SVGAGI. This CDR3 spans 12 amino acids. In DNA form, the CDR3 reads TGTGCCAGCAGTTACACCCTCGGAAAACTGTTTTTT. It is translated as CASSYTLGKLFF.

This clonotype was recorded at least ten times. The chain couples TRBV10-1 to TRBJ2-2; D may be TRBD1 (6 bases). This CDR3 region has 14 residues. Trimming removed 2 bases at V and 5 bases at J, with 9 bases between. Germline V gene lookup returns CDR1 WNHNN and CDR2 SYGVQD (reference sequence). CDR3 in DNA: TGCGCCAGCAGTGAGACAGGGACGACCGGGGAGCTGTTTTTT. Encoded protein: CASSETGTTGELFF.

The gene calls are TRBV5-1 and TRBJ1-4; TRBD1 matches at 10 bases. V dropped 3 bases and J dropped 0; count of bases not matched to a gene: 5. The CDR3 is made up of 17 amino acids. CDR1 and CDR2 (germline): SGHRS, YFSETQ. CDR3: CASSSGTGVATNEKLFF. The CDR3 DNA reads as TGCGCCAGCAGCTCCGGGACAGGGGTTGCAACTAATGAAAAACTGTTTTTT.

V gene TRBV29-1 combines with J gene TRBJ2-3; 8 bases align to TRBD2. Germline assignment: CDR1 SQVTM and CDR2 ANQGSEA. The CDR3 is 13 residues long. The junction had 1 base not matched to a gene; V was cut back by 4 bases and J by 1 base. CDR3 DNA sequence: TGCAGCGTTGCGCGGGAGGGCACAGATACGCAGTATTTT. Amino acid sequence: CSVAREGTDTQYF.

Many counts were recorded for this clonotype. This chain joins TRBV28 and TRBJ2-1; D call uncertain. The CDR3 length is 14 residues. Trimming took 5 bases from V and 3 from J, leaving 11 bases between them. Germline V gene data show CDR1 as MDHEN and CDR2 as SYDVKM. The CDR3 protein is CASSPPSSYNEQFF. Here the CDR3 DNA reads TGTGCCAGCAGTCCTCCCTCCAGCTACAATGAGCAGTTCTTC.

This clonotype was detected many times. The gene calls are TRBV20-1 and TRBJ2-2; perhaps TRBD2 as D (6 bases). Germline V CDR1 and CDR2: DFQATT, SNEGSKA (reference sequence). The length of the CDR3 is 13 residues. V lost 7 bases, J lost 3 bases, and 12 bases lay in between. CDR3 DNA: TGCAGTGGCGGGGATAGGGACACCGGGGAGCTGTTTTTT. This encodes CSGGDRDTGELFF.